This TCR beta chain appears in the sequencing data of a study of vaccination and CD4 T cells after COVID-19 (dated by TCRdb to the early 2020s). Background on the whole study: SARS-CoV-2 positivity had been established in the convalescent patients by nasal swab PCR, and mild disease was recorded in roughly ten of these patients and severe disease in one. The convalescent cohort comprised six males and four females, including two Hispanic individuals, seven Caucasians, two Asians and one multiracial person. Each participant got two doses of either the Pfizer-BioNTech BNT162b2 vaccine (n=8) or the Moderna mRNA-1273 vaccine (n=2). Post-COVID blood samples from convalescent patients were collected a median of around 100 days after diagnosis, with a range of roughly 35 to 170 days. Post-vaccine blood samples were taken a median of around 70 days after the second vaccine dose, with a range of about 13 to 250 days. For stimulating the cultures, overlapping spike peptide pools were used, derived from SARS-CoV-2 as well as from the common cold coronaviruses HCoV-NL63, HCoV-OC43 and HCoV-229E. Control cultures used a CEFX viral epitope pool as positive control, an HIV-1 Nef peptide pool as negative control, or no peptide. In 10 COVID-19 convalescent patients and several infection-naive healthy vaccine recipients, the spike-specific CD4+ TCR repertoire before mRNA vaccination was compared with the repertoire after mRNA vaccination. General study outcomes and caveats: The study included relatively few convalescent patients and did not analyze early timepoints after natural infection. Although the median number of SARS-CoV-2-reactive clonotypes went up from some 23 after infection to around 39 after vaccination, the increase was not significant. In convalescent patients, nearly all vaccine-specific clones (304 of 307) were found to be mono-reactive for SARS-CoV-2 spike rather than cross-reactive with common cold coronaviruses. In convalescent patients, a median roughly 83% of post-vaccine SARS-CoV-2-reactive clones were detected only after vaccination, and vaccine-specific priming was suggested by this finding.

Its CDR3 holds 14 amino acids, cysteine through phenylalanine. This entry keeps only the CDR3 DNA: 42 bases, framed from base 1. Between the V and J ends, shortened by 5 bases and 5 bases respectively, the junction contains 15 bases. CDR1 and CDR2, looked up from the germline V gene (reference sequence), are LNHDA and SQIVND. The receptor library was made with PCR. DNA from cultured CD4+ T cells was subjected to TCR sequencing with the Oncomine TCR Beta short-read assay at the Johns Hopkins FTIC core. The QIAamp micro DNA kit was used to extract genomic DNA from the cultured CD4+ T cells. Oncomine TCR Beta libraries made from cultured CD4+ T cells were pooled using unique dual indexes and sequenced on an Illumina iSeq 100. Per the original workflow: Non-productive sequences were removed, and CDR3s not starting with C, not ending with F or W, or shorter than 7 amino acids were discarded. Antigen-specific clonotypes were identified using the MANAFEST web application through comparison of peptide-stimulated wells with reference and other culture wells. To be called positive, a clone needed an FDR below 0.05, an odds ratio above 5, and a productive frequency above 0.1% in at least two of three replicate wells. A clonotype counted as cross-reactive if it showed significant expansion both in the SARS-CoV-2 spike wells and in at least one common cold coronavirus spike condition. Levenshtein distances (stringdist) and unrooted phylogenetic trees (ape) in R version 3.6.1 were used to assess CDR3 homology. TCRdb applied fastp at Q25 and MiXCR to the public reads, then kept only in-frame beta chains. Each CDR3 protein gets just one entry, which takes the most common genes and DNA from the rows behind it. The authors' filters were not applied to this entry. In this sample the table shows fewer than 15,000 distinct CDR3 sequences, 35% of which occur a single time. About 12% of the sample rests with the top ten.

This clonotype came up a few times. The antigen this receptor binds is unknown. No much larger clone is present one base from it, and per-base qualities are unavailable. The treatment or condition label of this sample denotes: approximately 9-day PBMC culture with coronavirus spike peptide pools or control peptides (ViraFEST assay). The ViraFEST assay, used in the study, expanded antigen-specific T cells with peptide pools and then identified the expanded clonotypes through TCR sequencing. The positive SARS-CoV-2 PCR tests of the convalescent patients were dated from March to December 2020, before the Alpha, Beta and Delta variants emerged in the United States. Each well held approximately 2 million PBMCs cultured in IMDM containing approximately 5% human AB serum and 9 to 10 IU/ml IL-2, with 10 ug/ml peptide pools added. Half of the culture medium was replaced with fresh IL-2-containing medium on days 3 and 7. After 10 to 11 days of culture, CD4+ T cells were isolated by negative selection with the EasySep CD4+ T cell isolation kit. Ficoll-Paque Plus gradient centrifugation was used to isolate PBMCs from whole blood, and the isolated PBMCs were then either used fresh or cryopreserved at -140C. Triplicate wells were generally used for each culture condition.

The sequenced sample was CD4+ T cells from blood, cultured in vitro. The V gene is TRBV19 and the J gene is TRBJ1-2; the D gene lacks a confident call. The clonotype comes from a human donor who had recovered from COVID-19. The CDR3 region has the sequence CASSLDFPGYGYTF. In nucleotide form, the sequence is TGTGCCAGTAGTTTGGACTTCCCGGGGTATGGCTACACCTTC.